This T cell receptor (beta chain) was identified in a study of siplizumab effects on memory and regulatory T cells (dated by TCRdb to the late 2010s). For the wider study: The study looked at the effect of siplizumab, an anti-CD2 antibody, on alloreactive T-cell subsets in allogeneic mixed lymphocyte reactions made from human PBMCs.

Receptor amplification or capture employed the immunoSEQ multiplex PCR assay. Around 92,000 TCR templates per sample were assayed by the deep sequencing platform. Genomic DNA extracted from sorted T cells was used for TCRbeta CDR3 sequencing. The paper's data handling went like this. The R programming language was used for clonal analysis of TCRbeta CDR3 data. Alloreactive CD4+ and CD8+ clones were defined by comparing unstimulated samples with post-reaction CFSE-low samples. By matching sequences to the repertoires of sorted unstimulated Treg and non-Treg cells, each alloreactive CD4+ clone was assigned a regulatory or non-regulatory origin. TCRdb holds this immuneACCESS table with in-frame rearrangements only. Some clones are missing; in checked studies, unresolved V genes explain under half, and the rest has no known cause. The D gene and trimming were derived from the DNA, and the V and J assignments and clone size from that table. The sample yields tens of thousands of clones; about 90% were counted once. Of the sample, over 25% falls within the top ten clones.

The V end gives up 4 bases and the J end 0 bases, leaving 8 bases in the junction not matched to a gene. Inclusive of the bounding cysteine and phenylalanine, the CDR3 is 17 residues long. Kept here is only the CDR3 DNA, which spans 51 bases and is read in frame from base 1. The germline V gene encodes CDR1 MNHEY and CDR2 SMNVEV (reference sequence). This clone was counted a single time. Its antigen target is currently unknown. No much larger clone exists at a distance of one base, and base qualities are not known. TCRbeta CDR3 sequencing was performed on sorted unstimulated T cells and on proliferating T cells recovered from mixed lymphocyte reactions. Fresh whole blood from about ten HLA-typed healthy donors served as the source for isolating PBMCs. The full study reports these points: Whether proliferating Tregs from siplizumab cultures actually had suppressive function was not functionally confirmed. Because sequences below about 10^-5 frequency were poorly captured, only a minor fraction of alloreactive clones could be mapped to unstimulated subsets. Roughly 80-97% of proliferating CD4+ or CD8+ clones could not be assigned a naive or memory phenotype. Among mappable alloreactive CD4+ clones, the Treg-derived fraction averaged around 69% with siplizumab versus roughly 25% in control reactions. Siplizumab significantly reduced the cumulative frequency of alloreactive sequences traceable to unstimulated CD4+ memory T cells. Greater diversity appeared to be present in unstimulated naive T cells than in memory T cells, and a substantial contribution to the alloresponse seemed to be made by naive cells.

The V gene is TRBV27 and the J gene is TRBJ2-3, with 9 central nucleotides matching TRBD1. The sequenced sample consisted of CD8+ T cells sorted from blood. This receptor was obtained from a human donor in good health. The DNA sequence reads TGTGCCAGCAGTTCGATACAGACAGGGGGAAGCACAGATACGCAGTATTTT. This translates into CASSSIQTGGSTDTQYF.